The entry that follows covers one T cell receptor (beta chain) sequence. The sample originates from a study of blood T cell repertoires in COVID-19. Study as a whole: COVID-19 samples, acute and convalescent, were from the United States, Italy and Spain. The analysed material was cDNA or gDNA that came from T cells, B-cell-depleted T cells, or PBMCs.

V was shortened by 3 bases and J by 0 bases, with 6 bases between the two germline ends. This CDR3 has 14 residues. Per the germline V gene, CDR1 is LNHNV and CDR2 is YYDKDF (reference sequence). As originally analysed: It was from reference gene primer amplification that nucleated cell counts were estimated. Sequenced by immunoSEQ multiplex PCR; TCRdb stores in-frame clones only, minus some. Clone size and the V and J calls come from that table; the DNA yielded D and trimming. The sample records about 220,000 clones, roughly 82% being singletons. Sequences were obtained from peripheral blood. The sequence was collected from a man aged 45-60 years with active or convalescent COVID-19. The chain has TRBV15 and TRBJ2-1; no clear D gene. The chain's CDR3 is CATSSRSSYNEQFF. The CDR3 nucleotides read TGTGCCACCAGCAGTCGGAGCTCCTACAATGAGCAGTTCTTC.